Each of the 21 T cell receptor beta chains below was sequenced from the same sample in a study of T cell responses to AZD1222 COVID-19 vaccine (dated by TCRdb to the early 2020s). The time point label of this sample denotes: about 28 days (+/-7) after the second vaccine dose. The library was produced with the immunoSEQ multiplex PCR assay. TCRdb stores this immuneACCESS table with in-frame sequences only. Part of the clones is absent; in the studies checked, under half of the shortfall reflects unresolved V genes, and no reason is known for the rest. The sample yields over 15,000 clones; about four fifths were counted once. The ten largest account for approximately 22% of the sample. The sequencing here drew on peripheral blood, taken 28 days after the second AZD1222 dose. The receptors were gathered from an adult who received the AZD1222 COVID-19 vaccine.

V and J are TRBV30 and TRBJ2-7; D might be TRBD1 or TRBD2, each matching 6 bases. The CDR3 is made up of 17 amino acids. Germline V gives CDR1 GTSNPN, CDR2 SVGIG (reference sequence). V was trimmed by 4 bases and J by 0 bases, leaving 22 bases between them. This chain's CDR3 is CAWKGDSSEKVSYEQYF. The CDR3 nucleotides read TGTGCCTGGAAGGGGGACTCGTCGGAAAAGGTCTCCTACGAGCAGTACTTC.

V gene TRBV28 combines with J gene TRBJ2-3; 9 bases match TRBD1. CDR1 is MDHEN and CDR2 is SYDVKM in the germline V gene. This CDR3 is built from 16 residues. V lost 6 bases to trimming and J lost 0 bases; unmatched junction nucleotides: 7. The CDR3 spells CASSQPGQGSTDTQYF. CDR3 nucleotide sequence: TGTGCCAGCAGCCAGCCGGGACAGGGAAGCACAGATACGCAGTATTTT.

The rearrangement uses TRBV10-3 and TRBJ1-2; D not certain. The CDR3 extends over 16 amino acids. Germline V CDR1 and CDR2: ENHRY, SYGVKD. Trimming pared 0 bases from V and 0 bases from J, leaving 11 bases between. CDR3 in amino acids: CAISESGGLANYGYTF. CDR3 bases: TGTGCCATCAGTGAGTCGGGAGGGCTAGCTAACTATGGCTACACCTTC.

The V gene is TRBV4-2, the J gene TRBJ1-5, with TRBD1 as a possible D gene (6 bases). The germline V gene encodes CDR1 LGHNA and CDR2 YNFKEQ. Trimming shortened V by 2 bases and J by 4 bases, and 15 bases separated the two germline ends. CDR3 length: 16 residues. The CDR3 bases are TGTGCCAGCAGCCAACGCGCGAGACAGGAGAATCAGCCCCAGCATTTT. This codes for CASSQRARQENQPQHF.

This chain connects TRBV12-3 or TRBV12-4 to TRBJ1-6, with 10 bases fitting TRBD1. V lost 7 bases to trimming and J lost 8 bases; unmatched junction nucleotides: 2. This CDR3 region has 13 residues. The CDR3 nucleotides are TGTGCCAGCATGGGGACAGGGGATTCACCCCTCCACTTT. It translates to CASMGTGDSPLHF.

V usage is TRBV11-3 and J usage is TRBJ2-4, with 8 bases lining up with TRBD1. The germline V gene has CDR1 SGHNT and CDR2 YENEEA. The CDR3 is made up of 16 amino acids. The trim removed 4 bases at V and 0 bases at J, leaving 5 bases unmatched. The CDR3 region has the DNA TGTGCCAGCAGCTACGGACAGGGTTTAGCCAAAAACATTCAGTACTTC. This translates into CASSYGQGLAKNIQYF. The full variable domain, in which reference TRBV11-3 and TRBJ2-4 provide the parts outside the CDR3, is EAGVVQSPRYKIIEKKQPVAFWCNPISGHNTLYWYLQNLGQGPELLIRYENEEAVDDSQLPKDRFSAERLKGVDSTLKIQPAELGDSAVYLCASSYGQGLAKNIQYFGAGTRLSVL.

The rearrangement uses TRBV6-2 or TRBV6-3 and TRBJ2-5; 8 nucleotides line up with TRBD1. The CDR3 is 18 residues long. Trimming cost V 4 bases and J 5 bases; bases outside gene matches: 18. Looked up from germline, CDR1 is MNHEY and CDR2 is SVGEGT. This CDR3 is CASSFSTLLGQGRETQYF. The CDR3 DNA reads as TGTGCCAGCAGTTTCTCAACCCTCCTTGGACAGGGACGGGAGACCCAGTACTTC.

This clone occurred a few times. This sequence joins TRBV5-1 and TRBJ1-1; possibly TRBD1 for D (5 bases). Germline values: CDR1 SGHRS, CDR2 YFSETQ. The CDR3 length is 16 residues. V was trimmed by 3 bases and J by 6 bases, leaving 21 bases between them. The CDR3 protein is CASSSRRGSPSAEAFF. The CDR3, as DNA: TGCGCCAGCAGCTCCCGACGGGGCAGCCCGAGTGCTGAAGCTTTCTTT.

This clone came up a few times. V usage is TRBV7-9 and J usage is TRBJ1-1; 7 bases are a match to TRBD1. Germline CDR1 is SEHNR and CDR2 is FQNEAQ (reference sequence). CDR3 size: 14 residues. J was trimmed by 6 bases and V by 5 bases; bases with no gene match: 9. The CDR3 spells CASSPQGGRAEAFF. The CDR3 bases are TGTGCCAGCAGCCCTCAGGGGGGGCGGGCTGAAGCTTTCTTT.

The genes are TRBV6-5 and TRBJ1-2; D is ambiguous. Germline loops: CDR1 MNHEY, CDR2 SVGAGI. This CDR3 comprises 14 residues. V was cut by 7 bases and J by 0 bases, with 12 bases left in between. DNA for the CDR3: TGTGCCAGCAAAATCGGGTTATCTAACTATGGCTACACCTTC. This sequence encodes CASKIGLSNYGYTF.

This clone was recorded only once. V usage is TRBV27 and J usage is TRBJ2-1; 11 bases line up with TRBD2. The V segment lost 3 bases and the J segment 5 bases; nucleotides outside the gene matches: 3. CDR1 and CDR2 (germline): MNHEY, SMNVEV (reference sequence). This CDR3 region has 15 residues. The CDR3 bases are TGTGCCAGCAGTTTTGGGACTAGCGGACACAATGAGCAGTTCTTC. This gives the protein CASSFGTSGHNEQFF.

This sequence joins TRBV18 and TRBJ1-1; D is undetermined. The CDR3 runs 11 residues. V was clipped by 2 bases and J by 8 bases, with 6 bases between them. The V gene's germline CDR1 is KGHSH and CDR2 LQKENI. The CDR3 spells CASSPGSEAFF. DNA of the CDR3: TGTGCCAGCTCACCAGGTTCCGAAGCTTTCTTT.

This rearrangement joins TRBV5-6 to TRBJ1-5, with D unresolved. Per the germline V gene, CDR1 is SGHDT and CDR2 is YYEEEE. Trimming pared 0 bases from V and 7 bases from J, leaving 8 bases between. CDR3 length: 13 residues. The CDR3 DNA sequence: TGTGCCAGCAGCTTGGGTTTAAGCCAGCCCCAGCATTTT. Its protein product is CASSLGLSQPQHF.

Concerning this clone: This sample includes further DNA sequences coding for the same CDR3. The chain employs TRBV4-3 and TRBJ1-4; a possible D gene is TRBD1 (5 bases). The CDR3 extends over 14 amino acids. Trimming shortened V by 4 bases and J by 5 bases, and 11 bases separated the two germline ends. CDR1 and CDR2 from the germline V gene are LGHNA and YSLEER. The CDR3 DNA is TGCGCCAGCAGCCCCCGAGGGGCGAATGAAAAACTGTTTTTT. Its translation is CASSPRGANEKLFF.

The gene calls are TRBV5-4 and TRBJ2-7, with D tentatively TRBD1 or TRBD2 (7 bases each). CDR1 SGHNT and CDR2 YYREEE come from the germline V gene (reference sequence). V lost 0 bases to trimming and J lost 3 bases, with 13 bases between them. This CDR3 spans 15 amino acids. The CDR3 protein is CASSLGQGGFYEQYF. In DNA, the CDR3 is TGTGCCAGCAGCTTGGGTCAGGGGGGGTTCTACGAGCAGTACTTC.

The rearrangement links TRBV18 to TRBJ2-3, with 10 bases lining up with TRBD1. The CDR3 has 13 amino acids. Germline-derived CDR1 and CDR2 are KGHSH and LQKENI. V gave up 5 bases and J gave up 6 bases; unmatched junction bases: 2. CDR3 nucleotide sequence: TGTGCCAGCTCAAAGACAGGGGGCGATACGCAGTATTTT. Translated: CASSKTGGDTQYF.

The CDR3 sequence: CASSLARGDEQFF. DNA of the CDR3: TGTGCCAGCAGCTTAGCTAGGGGAGATGAGCAGTTCTTC. V and J are TRBV7-2 and TRBJ2-1, with D perhaps TRBD1 or TRBD2 (5 bases each). With 0 bases removed from V and 8 bases from J, the gap between germline ends came to 8 bases. CDR1 and CDR2 (germline): SGHTA, FQGNSA. The CDR3 totals 13 residues.

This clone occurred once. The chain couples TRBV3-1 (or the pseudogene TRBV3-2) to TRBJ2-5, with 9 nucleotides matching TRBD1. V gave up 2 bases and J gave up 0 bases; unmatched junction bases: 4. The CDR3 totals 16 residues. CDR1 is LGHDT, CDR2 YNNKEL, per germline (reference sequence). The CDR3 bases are TGTGCCAGCAGCCAACGGGACAGGGTGTACCAAGAGACCCAGTACTTC. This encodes CASSQRDRVYQETQYF.

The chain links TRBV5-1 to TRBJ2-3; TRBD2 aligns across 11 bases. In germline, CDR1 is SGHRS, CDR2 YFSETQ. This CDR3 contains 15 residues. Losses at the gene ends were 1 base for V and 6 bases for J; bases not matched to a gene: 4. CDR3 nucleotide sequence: TGCGCCAGCAGCTTGACTAGCGGGAGTTCGGATACGCAGTATTTT. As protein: CASSLTSGSSDTQYF. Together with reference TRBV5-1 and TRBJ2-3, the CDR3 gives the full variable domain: KAGVTQTPRYLIKTRGQQVTLSCSPISGHRSVSWYQQTPGQGLQFLFEYFSETQRNKGNFPGRFSGRQFSNSRSEMNVSTLELGDSALYLCASSLTSGSSDTQYFGPGTRLTVL.

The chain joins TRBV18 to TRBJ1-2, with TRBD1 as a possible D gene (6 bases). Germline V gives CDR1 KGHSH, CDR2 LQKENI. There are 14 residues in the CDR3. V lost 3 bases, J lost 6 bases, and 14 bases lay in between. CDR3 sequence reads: CASSPTTGSDGYTF. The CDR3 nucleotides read TGTGCCAGCTCACCTACCACAGGGTCCGATGGCTACACCTTC.

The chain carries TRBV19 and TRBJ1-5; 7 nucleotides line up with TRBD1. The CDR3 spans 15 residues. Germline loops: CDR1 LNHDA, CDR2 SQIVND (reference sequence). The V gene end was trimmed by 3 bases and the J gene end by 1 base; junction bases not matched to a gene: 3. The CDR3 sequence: CASSITGESNQPQHF. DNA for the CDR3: TGTGCCAGTAGTATTACAGGGGAGAGCAATCAGCCCCAGCATTTT.